The entry below describes one T cell receptor beta chain. Its specificity is not known. V gave up 3 bases and J gave up 13 bases, with 7 bases separating them. The CDR3 extends over 10 amino acids. CDR1 DFQATT and CDR2 SNEGSKA come from the germline V gene (reference sequence). These data are taken from a study of T cell repertoires in cytomegalovirus infection. Study information: Public TCR beta signatures were indicative of both CMV infection and a matching HLA type. Study results and limitations: The response measured ex vivo was dominated by TCR beta clonotypes (HLA-C-restricted and CMV-specific). Carriers of CMV plus the relevant HLA were identified by cumulative public TCR beta family frequency.

TCRdb called the reads again in MiXCR, with one record for every CDR3 protein. The sample consists of 400,000 or so distinct CDR3 sequences, about a sixth of them appearing once. The chain uses TRBV20-1 and TRBJ1-6; D not certain. The sequenced material came from PBMCs. The TCR originated in a human donor in good health (CMV status not recorded). Some clones in this sample may be carry-over from other donors' samples. CDR3 DNA sequence: TGCAGTGCTAGGAAGGGCCCCCTCCACTTT. Translating gives CSARKGPLHF.